Sequencing of this T cell receptor beta chain was carried out in a study of CD8 T cells in ankylosing spondylitis. Study-level results: Clones tied to disease were said to be significantly enriched in matched ankylosing spondylitis synovial fluid. CD8+ by phenotype, disease-linked clones were relatively rare in peripheral blood. There was a TCR beta motif, made of fewer than 10 highly homologous variants, that appeared characteristic of ankylosing spondylitis blood.

This clonotype was seen at least ten times. Its antigen is currently unknown. Libraries for TCR beta were made by quantitative 5'-RACE with molecular barcodes. Using its own MiXCR run on the 5' RACE reads, TCRdb lists one record per CDR3 protein. The sample lists approximately 220,000 distinct CDR3 sequences, 8% to 11% occurring once. Germline-derived CDR1 and CDR2 are SGHTA and FQGNSA. This CDR3 is built from 15 residues. V trimming: 5 bases; J trimming: 4 bases; junction bases outside the gene matches: 10. The sample consisted of blood, either unsorted or a sorted T cell fraction (not recorded which). The chain couples TRBV7-2 to TRBJ1-2; 7 bases agree with TRBD1. This clonotype was sampled from a male donor with ankylosing spondylitis or in good health (not recorded which). DNA of the CDR3: TGTGCCAGCAGCGCCACTTGGCGACAGGGCTATGGCTACACCTTC. Translated, it gives CASSATWRQGYGYTF.